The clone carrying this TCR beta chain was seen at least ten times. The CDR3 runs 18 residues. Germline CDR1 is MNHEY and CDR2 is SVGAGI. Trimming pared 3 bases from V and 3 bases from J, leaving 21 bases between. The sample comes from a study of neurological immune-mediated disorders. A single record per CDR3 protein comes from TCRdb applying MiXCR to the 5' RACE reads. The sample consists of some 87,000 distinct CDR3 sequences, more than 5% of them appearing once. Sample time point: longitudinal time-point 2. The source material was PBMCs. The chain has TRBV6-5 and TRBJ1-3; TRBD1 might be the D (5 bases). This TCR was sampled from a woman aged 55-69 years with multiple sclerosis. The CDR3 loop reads CASSYSLHPGGGGNTIYF. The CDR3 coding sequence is TGTGCCAGCAGTTATAGCCTCCACCCCGGGGGTGGTGGAAACACCATATATTTT.